A single sample is the source of the 26 T cell receptor beta chains below, sequenced in a study of spatial heterogeneity in lung cancer. Using its own MiXCR run on the 5' RACE reads, TCRdb lists one record per CDR3 protein. The table includes about 38,000 distinct CDR3 sequences, approximately 5.6% detected once. The time point is: sample taken at primary tumor resection. The source material was PBMCs, sampled at surgery. All receptors derive from a female donor with early-stage non-small cell lung cancer.

This clonotype was seen ten or more times. This chain joins TRBV21-1 and TRBJ1-5. TRBV21-1 is a pseudogene locus. This CDR3 is 17 amino acids long. CDR3 loop: CASSKAWADCSNQPQHF. The CDR3 DNA sequence: TGTGCCAGCAGCAAGGCTTGGGCGGACTGCAGCAATCAGCCCCAGCATTTT.

This chain connects TRBV14 to TRBJ1-6; 7 positions match TRBD1. The CDR3 length is 19 residues. Germline CDR1 and CDR2: SGHDN and FVKESK. Trimming removed 2 bases from V and 4 bases from J; junction bases left unmatched: 14. The CDR3 reads CASSQMGRDSRFYNSPLHF. The DNA for the CDR3 is TGTGCCAGCAGCCAAATGGGGCGGGACAGCCGATTTTATAATTCACCCCTCCACTTT.

This clonotype was recorded many times. V is TRBV4-1 and J is TRBJ1-2; unclear D gene. The germline V gene has CDR1 MGHRA and CDR2 YSYEKL. The V and J ends lost 2 bases and 0 bases respectively, with 10 bases between them. This CDR3 region has 15 residues. DNA for the CDR3: TGCGCCAGCAGCCAAACCTTTCTAACTAACTATGGCTACACCTTC. It codes for CASSQTFLTNYGYTF.

The chain recombines TRBV12-3 or TRBV12-4 with TRBJ2-7; 10 bases line up with TRBD2. This CDR3 comprises 14 residues. V was clipped by 8 bases and J by 1 base; unmatched bases: 5. CDR3 amino acids: CASRVAGGSYEQYF. The CDR3 nucleotides read TGTGCCAGCCGGGTAGCGGGGGGTTCCTACGAGCAGTACTTC.

This clonotype was counted at least ten times. The chain joins TRBV29-1 to TRBJ1-2; D remains ambiguous. The CDR3 has 11 amino acids. Germline loops: CDR1 SQVTM, CDR2 ANQGSEA. With 1 base removed from V and 5 bases from J, the gap between germline ends came to 5 bases. The CDR3 loop is CSVEARYGYTF. The CDR3 DNA reads TGCAGCGTTGAAGCGAGATATGGCTACACCTTC.

The V and J genes are TRBV20-1 and TRBJ2-1; a possible D gene is TRBD1 (6 bases). The germline V gene encodes CDR1 DFQATT and CDR2 SNEGSKA (reference sequence). CDR3 size: 11 residues. V gave up 8 bases and J gave up 3 bases, with 8 bases separating them. The CDR3 coding sequence is TGCAGTCCGGACAGCTACAATGAGCAGTTCTTC. Translation: CSPDSYNEQFF.

This clonotype appeared many times. CDR3: CASSLAAGTGELFF. In DNA, the CDR3 is TGTGCCAGCAGCTTAGCCGCGGGCACCGGGGAGCTGTTTTTT. The chain joins TRBV7-2 to TRBJ2-2; D perhaps matches TRBD2 (5 bases). Germline values: CDR1 SGHTA, CDR2 FQGNSA. The V end lost 0 bases, the J end lost 4 bases, and 6 bases lay between the germline ends. This CDR3 has 14 amino acids. The variable domain in full, with the rest retrieved from reference TRBV7-2 and TRBJ2-2, is GAGVSQSPSNKVTEKGKDVELRCDPISGHTALYWYRQSLGQGLEFLIYFQGNSAPDKSGLPSDRFSAERTGGSVSTLTIQRTQQEDSAVYLCASSLAAGTGELFFGEGSRLTVL.

In this sample, this clonotype turned up many times. V gene TRBV3-1 combines with J gene TRBJ2-5; 9 bases are shared with TRBD1. CDR1 is LGHDT and CDR2 is YNNKEL in the germline V gene (reference sequence). The V gene end was trimmed by 1 base and the J gene end by 5 bases; junction bases not matched to a gene: 11. The CDR3 runs to 17 residues. The CDR3 region is CASSQGPGQGTRETQYF. CDR3 DNA: TGTGCCAGCAGCCAAGGCCCCGGACAGGGGACAAGGGAGACCCAGTACTTC.

At least ten counts were recorded for this clonotype. The chain employs TRBV6-2 or TRBV6-3 and TRBJ1-4, with TRBD1 matching 8 bases. Germline V lookup: CDR1 MNHEY, CDR2 SVGEGT. The CDR3 runs 16 residues. After removal of 6 bases from V and 8 bases from J, the junction contained 14 bases not matched to a gene. CDR3 DNA: TGTGCCAGCAGCTTACTACCGGACAGGGAAGGCGAAAAACTGTTTTTT. It codes for CASSLLPDREGEKLFF.

This clonotype was seen repeatedly, ten times or more. The V call is TRBV5-1, the J call TRBJ2-7, with a weak D call TRBD2 (7 bases). The CDR3 is 17 residues long. CDR1 and CDR2 (germline): SGHRS, YFSETQ. V was clipped by 3 bases and J by 3 bases, with 22 bases between them. The CDR3 loop is CASSWLGGHMRVYEQYF. The CDR3, as DNA: TGCGCCAGCAGCTGGCTCGGGGGGCATATGAGAGTCTACGAGCAGTACTTC.

This clonotype appeared many times. V and J are TRBV6-5 and TRBJ1-4; no clear D gene. V shed 2 bases and J shed 4 bases, with 11 bases lying between them. This CDR3 contains 15 residues. Germline loops: CDR1 MNHEY, CDR2 SVGAGI. CDR3 protein: CASSYRVGSNEKLFF. CDR3 DNA sequence: TGTGCCAGCAGTTACAGAGTCGGCAGTAATGAAAAACTGTTTTTT.

This clonotype was counted ten times or more. V is TRBV7-2 and J is TRBJ1-6, with TRBD1 matching 9 bases. This CDR3 contains 15 residues. V trimming: 5 bases; J trimming: 7 bases; junction bases outside the gene matches: 6. The germline V gene has CDR1 SGHTA and CDR2 FQGNSA. CDR3 amino acids: CASSPRQGENSPLHF. DNA for the CDR3: TGTGCCAGCAGCCCCCGACAGGGGGAGAATTCACCCCTCCACTTT.

This clonotype was observed a handful of times. This chain uses TRBV7-2 with TRBJ1-1; 7 bases line up with TRBD1. Germline trimming cut 1 base from V and 0 bases from J; bases unmatched to any gene: 2. Germline V gene lookup returns CDR1 SGHTA and CDR2 FQGNSA. The CDR3 spans 15 residues. DNA of the CDR3: TGTGCCAGCAGCTTAGGGGACAGAGTGAACACTGAAGCTTTCTTT. It encodes CASSLGDRVNTEAFF.

This clonotype was counted ten times or more. The chain combines TRBV20-1 with TRBJ1-6; 8 nucleotides line up with TRBD1. The CDR3 runs to 16 residues. The germline gives CDR1 DFQATT, CDR2 SNEGSKA (reference sequence). J lost 7 bases, V lost 3 bases, and 11 bases had no gene match. The CDR3 protein is CSARERTGILNSPLHF. For the CDR3, the DNA is TGCAGTGCTAGGGAGCGGACAGGGATCTTGAATTCACCCCTCCACTTT.

This clonotype has a count of ten or more. This chain joins TRBV10-3 and TRBJ2-3, with D unclear. Germline V gives CDR1 ENHRY, CDR2 SYGVKD. The CDR3 loop spans 13 amino acids. Deletions cut 0 bases from V and 12 bases from J, with 13 bases between. The CDR3 bases are TGTGCCATCAGTGAGTCGGTGCCTCCCCAACAGTATTTT. This gives the protein CAISESVPPQQYF.

This clonotype was recorded at least ten times. The J gene is TRBJ2-1, the V gene TRBV4-3, with 7 bases that match TRBD1. V lost 0 bases and J lost 1; bases outside the gene matches: 6. The CDR3 loop spans 17 amino acids. Germline V gene lookup returns CDR1 LGHNA and CDR2 YSLEER. The CDR3 reads CASSQDFLQGSYNEQFF. CDR3 DNA sequence: TGCGCCAGCAGCCAAGATTTTCTACAGGGGTCCTACAATGAGCAGTTCTTC.

This chain links TRBV19 with TRBJ2-3; tentatively, D is TRBD1 or TRBD2 (5 bases each). Per the germline V gene, CDR1 is LNHDA and CDR2 is SQIVND (reference sequence). The CDR3 is 14 amino acids. V was shortened by 9 bases and J by 1 base, with 14 bases between the two germline ends. The CDR3 nucleotides read TGTGCCAGCAGCCGGGACGGGCGCACAGATACGCAGTATTTT. It yields the protein CASSRDGRTDTQYF.

This clonotype was counted many times. The CDR3 reads CSATPFDRISYEQYF. The CDR3, as DNA: TGCAGTGCCACTCCCTTCGACAGGATATCCTACGAGCAGTACTTC. The chain uses TRBV20-1 and TRBJ2-7, with D possibly being TRBD1 (6 bases). V was clipped by 6 bases and J by 1 base, with 19 bases between them. The CDR3 runs 15 residues. Germline values: CDR1 DFQATT, CDR2 SNEGSKA (reference sequence).

Many counts were recorded for this clonotype. The rearrangement links TRBV20-1 to TRBJ2-1, with 10 bases fitting TRBD2. The J segment lost 5 bases and the V segment lost 6 bases, leaving 19 bases of the junction unmatched. The CDR3 length is 18 residues. Germline V gene lookup returns CDR1 DFQATT and CDR2 SNEGSKA (reference sequence). CDR3 in amino acids: CSALGLGLLAGPNNEQFF. Here the CDR3 DNA reads TGCAGTGCGCTGGGCTTGGGGCTACTAGCGGGGCCGAACAATGAGCAGTTCTTC.

This clonotype was recorded at least ten times. The chain combines TRBV5-1 with TRBJ2-5; D unresolved. The length of the CDR3 is 12 residues. V shed 1 base and J shed 4 bases, with 5 bases lying between them. CDR1 SGHRS and CDR2 YFSETQ come from the germline V gene. The CDR3 is CASSLYRETQYF. The CDR3 bases are TGCGCCAGCAGCTTGTACCGAGAGACCCAGTACTTC.

The chain's CDR3 is CASSLVSTRAYEQYF. DNA of the CDR3: TGCGCCAGCAGCTTGGTTAGTACCAGAGCCTACGAGCAGTACTTC. This sequence joins TRBV5-1 and TRBJ2-7; D remains ambiguous. The CDR3 runs 15 residues. Trimming left V 0 bases short and J 2 bases short, with 12 bases between. Germline V gene lookup returns CDR1 SGHRS and CDR2 YFSETQ.

This clonotype came up many times. The rearrangement uses TRBV28 and TRBJ2-1, with D tentatively TRBD2 (7 bases). Germline-derived CDR1 and CDR2 are MDHEN and SYDVKM. The CDR3 runs to 15 residues. The V and J ends lost 5 bases and 4 bases respectively, with 15 bases between them. CDR3: CASSPGGAEYNEQFF. The CDR3 DNA follows: TGTGCCAGCAGTCCTGGGGGGGCTGAGTACAATGAGCAGTTCTTC. The complete variable domain, with remaining parts taken from reference TRBV28 and TRBJ2-1, reads DVKVTQSSRYLVKRTGEKVFLECVQDMDHENMFWYRQDPGLGLRLIYFSYDVKMKEKGDIPEGYSVSREKKERFSLILESASTNQTSMYLCASSPGGAEYNEQFFGPGTRLTVL.

About this clonotype itself: A read error may be the cause here, since a much bigger clone is one base away. This rearrangement joins TRBV6-5 to TRBJ1-5, with D perhaps matching TRBD2 (5 bases). The end of the DNA is better explained by TRBJ2-3, so the J call may be wrong. Per the germline V gene, CDR1 is MNHEY and CDR2 is SVGAGI. This CDR3 comprises 12 residues. In DNA, the CDR3 is TGTGCCAGCAGCCCACCGGGGAAGCCCCAGTATTTT. Its protein product is CASSPPGKPQYF.

This clonotype was recorded a few times. This chain links TRBV11-3 with TRBJ1-1, with D unresolved. The CDR3 loop spans 15 amino acids. Germline CDR1 SGHNT, CDR2 YENEEA. The V end lost 0 bases, the J end lost 3 bases, and 11 bases lay between the germline ends. CDR3 nucleotides: TGTGCCAGCAGCTTAGATAGTGCGACGCACACTGAAGCTTTCTTT. It codes for CASSLDSATHTEAFF.

In its sample, this clonotype was seen a few times. The chain combines TRBV9 with TRBJ1-6; 8 bases fit TRBD1. CDR3 length: 15 amino acids. After removal of 0 bases from V and 9 bases from J, the junction contained 5 bases not matched to a gene. The germline V gene has CDR1 SGDLS and CDR2 YYNGEE. CDR3 nucleotides: TGTGCCAGCAGCGTAGCTCAGGGGGCGGTTTCACCCCTCCACTTT. As protein: CASSVAQGAVSPLHF.

This clonotype was counted ten times or more. V is TRBV29-1 and J is TRBJ1-4; weak D call: TRBD1 (6 bases). This CDR3 region has 13 residues. The V gene's germline CDR1 is SQVTM and CDR2 ANQGSEA. Trimming cost V 6 bases and J 8 bases, with 16 bases left between them. The CDR3 reads CSVNRGGEEKLFF. The CDR3 DNA is TGCAGCGTCAATCGGGGGGGCGAAGAAAAACTGTTTTTT.